A single sample gave rise to the 25 T cell receptor beta chains below, sequenced in a study of T-cell memory formation after mild COVID-19. MiXCR, applied by TCRdb to the 5' RACE reads, yields one record per CDR3 protein. The table has some 440,000 distinct CDR3 sequences, roughly 25% seen once. The specimen sequenced was PBMCs or a T cell subset sorted from them (not recorded which). Source of these receptors: an adult woman who had mild COVID-19 (a few samples of this study predate the infection). Cell type and time point are not known.

The chain links TRBV7-9 to TRBJ1-5, with D unclear. The CDR3 is made up of 14 amino acids. Germline V CDR1 and CDR2: SEHNR, FQNEAQ (reference sequence). V dropped 0 bases and J dropped 0 bases, with 3 bases sitting between them. The DNA of the CDR3 is TGTGCCAGCAGCTTAGCGTATAGCAATCAGCCCCAGCATTTT. Translating gives CASSLAYSNQPQHF.

The chain combines TRBV7-9 with TRBJ2-3; tentative D call: TRBD1 (6 bases). Deletions cut 5 bases from V and 0 bases from J, with 15 bases between. There are 16 residues in the CDR3. The germline CDR1 and CDR2 sequences are SEHNR and FQNEAQ (reference sequence). The CDR3 region is CASSDGQLISTDTQYF. The DNA of the CDR3 is TGTGCCAGCAGCGATGGACAGCTTATTAGCACAGATACGCAGTATTTT.

This clonotype has a handful of counts. The CDR3 here is CSVTRVHGGVYNEQFF. Written as DNA, the CDR3 is TGCAGCGTTACAAGAGTCCACGGGGGAGTCTACAATGAGCAGTTCTTC. The chain employs TRBV29-1 and TRBJ2-1, with D possibly TRBD2 on 6 matching bases. The CDR3 runs to 16 residues. Trimming left V 5 bases short and J 3 bases short, with 20 bases between. CDR1 and CDR2 from the germline V gene are SQVTM and ANQGSEA.

The rearrangement links TRBV29-1 to TRBJ2-1; weak D call: TRBD2 (5 bases). V dropped 4 bases and J dropped 4 bases, with 5 bases sitting between them. This CDR3 spans 11 amino acids. CDR1 is SQVTM and CDR2 is ANQGSEA in the germline V gene. The CDR3 bases are TGCAGCGTTGCGGGGTACAATGAGCAGTTCTTC. Translating it yields CSVAGYNEQFF.

This clonotype has only a few counts. The V and J genes are TRBV19 and TRBJ2-1; D gene uncertain. V was shortened by 8 bases and J by 0 bases, with 14 bases between the two germline ends. The CDR3 runs to 15 residues. Germline V gene data show CDR1 as LNHDA and CDR2 as SQIVND (reference sequence). DNA for the CDR3: TGTGCCAGTGGTTTGAGCATAAGCTCCTACAATGAGCAGTTCTTC. The encoded protein is CASGLSISSYNEQFF.

V gene TRBV9 combines with J gene TRBJ2-2; TRBD2 agrees at 9 bases. J lost 0 bases, V lost 0 bases, and 6 bases had no gene match. Germline CDR1 SGDLS, CDR2 YYNGEE. This CDR3 spans 18 amino acids. CDR3 nucleotides: TGTGCCAGCAGCGTAGGCCCTAGCGGGGTCCCGAACACCGGGGAGCTGTTTTTT. It specifies CASSVGPSGVPNTGELFF. Combining the CDR3 with reference TRBV9 and TRBJ2-2 gives the whole variable domain DSGVTQTPKHLITATGQRVTLRCSPRSGDLSVYWYQQSLDQGLQFLIQYYNGEERAKGNILERFSAQQFPDLHSELNLSSLELGDSALYFCASSVGPSGVPNTGELFFGEGSRLTVL.

The J gene is TRBJ2-1, the V gene TRBV29-1, with TRBD2 as a possible D gene (5 bases). V lost 1 base and J lost 9, with 10 bases in between. The CDR3 length is 12 residues. Germline CDR1 SQVTM, CDR2 ANQGSEA. The chain's CDR3 is CSVEGGRGEQFF. CDR3 in DNA: TGCAGCGTTGAAGGTGGCCGGGGTGAGCAGTTCTTC.

The chain uses TRBV11-2 and TRBJ2-1; 12 nucleotides align to TRBD2. V lost 5 bases, J lost 7 bases, and 3 bases stayed unmatched. The germline CDR1 and CDR2 sequences are SGHAT and FQNNGV. The CDR3 runs 14 residues. CDR3 amino acids: CASSPSGGANEQFF. CDR3 DNA: TGTGCCAGCAGCCCTAGCGGGGGGGCAAATGAGCAGTTCTTC.

The chain links TRBV5-4 to TRBJ2-5; 9 bases align to TRBD2. The CDR3 totals 16 residues. Germline CDR1 reads SGHNT; CDR2 reads YYREEE (reference sequence). With V trimmed by 0 bases and J by 5 bases, 8 bases remained unmatched. CDR3 bases: TGTGCCAGCAGCTTGGTTCTGCGGGGGGGCCATGAGACCCAGTACTTC. It yields the protein CASSLVLRGGHETQYF.

CDR3 DNA: TGTGCCAGCAGTTCCGGGATTGTGGAGACCCAGTACTTC. Translated, it gives CASSSGIVETQYF. V and J are TRBV6-5 and TRBJ2-5; tentative D call: TRBD2 (5 bases). V dropped 4 bases and J dropped 5 bases, with 11 bases sitting between them. CDR3 length equals 13 residues. CDR1 is MNHEY, CDR2 SVGAGI, per germline.

This clonotype was counted a few times. The rearrangement links TRBV4-1 to TRBJ1-1; D not certain. V lost 0 bases and J 1 base, leaving 6 bases between the germline ends. The CDR3 contains 14 residues. Germline CDR1 is MGHRA and CDR2 is YSYEKL. The CDR3 DNA reads as TGCGCCAGCAGCCAAGACAGCGGGAACACTGAAGCTTTCTTT. The encoded protein is CASSQDSGNTEAFF.

The chain joins TRBV24-1 to TRBJ1-2; perhaps TRBD1 as D (5 bases). Trimming pared 2 bases from V and 6 bases from J, leaving 6 bases between. Germline V CDR1 and CDR2: KGHDR, SFDVKD. CDR3 size: 12 residues. CDR3 in DNA: TGTGCCACCAGTGATTCGGGGCATGGCTACACCTTC. Translated: CATSDSGHGYTF.

This clonotype was picked up many times. The rearrangement links TRBV10-3 to TRBJ2-7, with 7 bases fitting TRBD1. The germline V gene encodes CDR1 ENHRY and CDR2 SYGVKD. The V and J ends lost 4 bases and 2 bases, in that order; junction bases with no gene match: 14. The length of the CDR3 is 17 residues. The CDR3 sequence is CAISVPGGETGTYEQYF. The CDR3 coding sequence is TGTGCCATCAGTGTTCCAGGGGGAGAGACAGGGACCTACGAGCAGTACTTC.

The chain is built from TRBV12-3 or TRBV12-4 and TRBJ1-2, with D maybe TRBD1 (6 bases). The V end lost 5 bases, the J end lost 4 bases, and 14 bases lay between the germline ends. The CDR3 consists of 14 residues. The chain's CDR3 is CASSPYGGLYGYTF. The CDR3 DNA reads as TGTGCCAGCAGTCCCTACGGGGGGCTCTATGGCTACACCTTC.

This clonotype was seen only a few times. The chain is built from TRBV6-5 and TRBJ2-1; 14 bases are a match to TRBD2. CDR3 size: 18 residues. Germline-derived CDR1 and CDR2 are MNHEY and SVGAGI. Trimming cost V 10 bases and J 3 bases; bases outside gene matches: 14. CDR3 sequence: CATSGVGGLAGGYNEQFF. DNA of the CDR3: TGTGCCACCTCCGGGGTAGGAGGACTAGCGGGGGGCTACAATGAGCAGTTCTTC.

This clonotype was counted a few times. Written as DNA, the CDR3 is TGTGCCAGCAGCTTGGAGGTAGCTGGCGGGGAGCTGTTTTTT. It is translated as CASSLEVAGGELFF. The V gene is TRBV11-3, the J gene TRBJ2-2; the D gene is possibly TRBD2 (5 bases). CDR3 size: 14 residues. V was shortened by 3 bases and J by 7 bases, with 12 bases between the two germline ends. The germline V gene encodes CDR1 SGHNT and CDR2 YENEEA. The entire variable domain, with the rest obtained from reference TRBV11-3 and TRBJ2-2, is as follows: EAGVVQSPRYKIIEKKQPVAFWCNPISGHNTLYWYLQNLGQGPELLIRYENEEAVDDSQLPKDRFSAERLKGVDSTLKIQPAELGDSAVYLCASSLEVAGGELFFGEGSRLTVL.

This clonotype was recorded a few times. The chain combines TRBV7-9 with TRBJ2-7; D ambiguous. The CDR3 length is 14 residues. The ends were cut back, 3 bases at V and 1 base at J, with 10 bases in the middle. Germline V CDR1 and CDR2: SEHNR, FQNEAQ (reference sequence). Written as DNA, the CDR3 is TGTGCCAGCAGCTTGTCTCAGTTTTCCTACGAGCAGTACTTC. This codes for CASSLSQFSYEQYF.

The chain has TRBV7-2 and TRBJ1-1; 8 bases fit TRBD1. There are 14 residues in the CDR3. V was pared by 5 bases and J by 3 bases, with 5 bases of the junction left unmatched. From germline, CDR1 is SGHTA and CDR2 FQGNSA. CDR3: CASSVRGRDTEAFF. CDR3 sequence (DNA): TGTGCCAGCAGCGTCAGGGGGCGCGACACTGAAGCTTTCTTT.

This clonotype was recorded a few times. The V call is TRBV7-9, the J call TRBJ2-2; 14 positions agree with TRBD2. The CDR3 loop spans 20 amino acids. Germline V gene sequence: CDR1 SEHNR, CDR2 FQNEAQ (reference sequence). The V gene end was trimmed by 6 bases and the J gene end by 1 base; junction bases not matched to a gene: 13. The CDR3 DNA reads as TGTGCCAGCAGTCCCAAACCGGGACTAGCGGGGGCCATGAACACCGGGGAGCTGTTTTTT. The encoded protein is CASSPKPGLAGAMNTGELFF.

This clonotype has at least ten counts. This sequence joins TRBV20-1 and TRBJ2-7; no firm D call. This CDR3 region has 13 residues. CDR1 is DFQATT, CDR2 SNEGSKA, per germline (reference sequence). V gave up 0 bases and J gave up 6 bases, with 12 bases separating them. The CDR3 region is CSARDGFGFEQYF. CDR3 bases: TGCAGTGCTAGAGATGGTTTCGGCTTCGAGCAGTACTTC.

A few counts support this clonotype. This sequence joins TRBV7-9 and TRBJ1-1; 8 bases are shared with TRBD1. V shed 6 bases, J shed 6 bases, and the junction held 12 bases outside the gene matches. The CDR3 length is 15 residues. The germline CDR1 and CDR2 sequences are SEHNR and FQNEAQ (reference sequence). The CDR3 loop is CASSFLPQGAPEAFF. The CDR3 nucleotides read TGTGCCAGCAGTTTCCTACCCCAGGGGGCCCCTGAAGCTTTCTTT.

The gene calls are TRBV6-5 and TRBJ1-5, with 7 bases lining up with TRBD1. From germline, CDR1 is MNHEY and CDR2 SVGAGI. The CDR3 covers 15 residues. After removal of 3 bases from V and 6 bases from J, the junction contained 8 bases not matched to a gene. CDR3 DNA: TGTGCCAGCAGTTATCGTCGGGCAGGGGGTCAGCCCCAGCATTTT. It translates to CASSYRRAGGQPQHF.

The chain is built from TRBV13 and TRBJ2-1; weak D call: TRBD2 (6 bases). This CDR3 is 13 amino acids long. The ends were cut back, 3 bases at V and 10 bases at J, with 13 bases in the middle. Germline CDR1 reads PRHDT; CDR2 reads FYEKMQ (reference sequence). CDR3 amino acids: CASSLPSAREQFF. In DNA form, the CDR3 reads TGTGCCAGCAGCTTGCCTAGCGCGCGGGAGCAGTTCTTC.

This chain uses TRBV7-2 with TRBJ2-5; D is uncertain. The CDR3 runs 13 residues. V was trimmed by 6 bases and J by 5 bases, leaving 13 bases between them. Germline loops: CDR1 SGHTA, CDR2 FQGNSA. CDR3 nucleotide sequence: TGTGCCAGCAGACTAAACACCGGGGAGACCCAGTACTTC. It specifies CASRLNTGETQYF.

This clonotype was counted a few times. Written as DNA, the CDR3 is TGCGCCAGCAGCCCCGTCGGGTCGGGAGCTTCCTACAATGAGCAGTTCTTC. It yields the protein CASSPVGSGASYNEQFF. This rearrangement joins TRBV4-3 to TRBJ2-1, with D perhaps matching TRBD2 (6 bases). The germline V gene encodes CDR1 LGHNA and CDR2 YSLEER. The germline V and J ends were trimmed by 4 bases and 1 base, with 17 bases remaining between them. The CDR3 contains 17 residues.